The next 5 T cell receptor beta chains were all read from a single sample in a study of cytomegalovirus exposure and HLA in healthy donors. Use of 60 Vbeta and 13 Jbeta primers characterized the PCR. Profiling relied on immunoSEQ multiplex PCR, and the TCRdb table lists in-frame clones only, not all of them. The data show some 180,000 clones, with approximately 90% seen just once and roughly 0.98% held by the top ten. The sample comprised PBMCs. Receptors originate from a boy aged 2 to 10 in good health and CMV-seronegative.

The gene calls are TRBV6-1 and TRBJ1-2; tentatively, D is TRBD1 (6 bases). Trimming pared 6 bases from V and 5 bases from J, leaving 13 bases between. The CDR3 spans 13 residues. Germline CDR1 is MNHNS and CDR2 is SASEGT. This CDR3 reads CASRLQGHYGYTF. CDR3 sequence (DNA): TGTGCCAGCAGGTTACAGGGCCATTATGGCTACACCTTC.

V is TRBV5-6 and J is TRBJ1-6; 8 positions agree with TRBD1. The junction had 10 bases not matched to a gene; V was cut back by 2 bases and J by 9 bases. This CDR3 region has 16 residues. Per germline, CDR1 SGHDT and CDR2 YYEEEE. CDR3 protein: CASSLSGQGLTSPLHF. In DNA, the CDR3 is TGTGCCAGCAGCTTAAGCGGACAGGGTTTGACTTCACCCCTCCACTTT.

This sequence joins TRBV2 and TRBJ2-5, with 10 bases that match TRBD2. The DNA end is more similar to TRBJ2-7, so the J call may be wrong. The CDR3 sequence is 15 residues long. Germline V gives CDR1 SNHLY, CDR2 FYNNEI. The CDR3 nucleotides are TGTGCCAGCAGTTTGATAGCGGGAGGTTCCTACGAGCAGTACTTC. This encodes CASSLIAGGSYEQYF.

CDR3 bases: TGTGCCAGCAGCTTACAGGGTAGTGGCTACACCTTC. Its translation is CASSLQGSGYTF. V and J are TRBV5-6 and TRBJ1-2; maybe TRBD1 (6 bases). CDR1 is SGHDT, CDR2 YYEEEE, per germline. Trimming stripped 2 bases from V and 7 bases from J, with 9 bases between. The length of the CDR3 is 12 residues.

In this sample, this clone turned up a few times. This chain uses TRBV29-1 with TRBJ1-1; D is undetermined. Trimming cost V 3 bases and J 2 bases, with 4 bases left between them. The germline V gene encodes CDR1 SQVTM and CDR2 ANQGSEA. CDR3 length: 11 residues. CDR3 loop: CSVERNTEAFF. The CDR3 DNA reads as TGCAGCGTTGAGAGAAACACTGAAGCTTTCTTT.